This T cell receptor beta chain came from a study of cytomegalovirus exposure and HLA in healthy donors. Regarding the study as a whole: More clonal expansion characterized HLA-associated TCR beta chains than equally common others in a later analysis. In vitro experiments confirmed that a few CMV-associated chains were specific for CMV antigens. A later analysis revealed that TCR association rates differed between HLA loci, peaking at DRB1 and bottoming out at HLA-C. Presence/absence analyses took donor sequencing depth as roughly uniform.

It was with 60 Vbeta and 13 Jbeta primers that the PCR ran. Using immunoSEQ multiplex PCR, the repertoire was profiled, and TCRdb retains in-frame clones only, with some absent. Among over 130,000 clones listed, roughly 80% were seen once. The CDR3 sequence is 15 residues long. CDR1 is SGHVS and CDR2 is FQNEAQ in the germline V gene. V was trimmed by 5 bases and J by 1 base, leaving 12 bases between them. The table lists this clone with a count of one. Antigen specificity is unknown. The sequence was collected from a human donor in good health. V gene TRBV7-8 combines with J gene TRBJ1-3; D is ambiguous. The sample taken for sequencing was PBMCs. As DNA, the CDR3 is TGTGCCAGCAGCCGCAGCGGGGATTCTGGAAACACCATATATTTT. Protein product: CASSRSGDSGNTIYF.